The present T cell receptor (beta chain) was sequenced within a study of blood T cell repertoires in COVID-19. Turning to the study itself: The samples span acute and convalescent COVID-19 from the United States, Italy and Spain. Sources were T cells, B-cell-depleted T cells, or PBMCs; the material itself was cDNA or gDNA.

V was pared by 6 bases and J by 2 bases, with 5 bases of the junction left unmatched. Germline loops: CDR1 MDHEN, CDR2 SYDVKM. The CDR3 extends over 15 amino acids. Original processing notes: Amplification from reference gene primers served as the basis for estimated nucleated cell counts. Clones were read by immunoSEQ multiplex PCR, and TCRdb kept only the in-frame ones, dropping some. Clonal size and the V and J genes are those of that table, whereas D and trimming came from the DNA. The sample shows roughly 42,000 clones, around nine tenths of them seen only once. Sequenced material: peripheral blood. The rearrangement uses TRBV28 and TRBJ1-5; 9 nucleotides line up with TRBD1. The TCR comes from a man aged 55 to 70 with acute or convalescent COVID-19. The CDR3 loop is CASSLGDRGNQPQHF. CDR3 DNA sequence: TGTGCCAGCAGCCTTGGGGACAGGGGCAATCAGCCCCAGCATTTT.